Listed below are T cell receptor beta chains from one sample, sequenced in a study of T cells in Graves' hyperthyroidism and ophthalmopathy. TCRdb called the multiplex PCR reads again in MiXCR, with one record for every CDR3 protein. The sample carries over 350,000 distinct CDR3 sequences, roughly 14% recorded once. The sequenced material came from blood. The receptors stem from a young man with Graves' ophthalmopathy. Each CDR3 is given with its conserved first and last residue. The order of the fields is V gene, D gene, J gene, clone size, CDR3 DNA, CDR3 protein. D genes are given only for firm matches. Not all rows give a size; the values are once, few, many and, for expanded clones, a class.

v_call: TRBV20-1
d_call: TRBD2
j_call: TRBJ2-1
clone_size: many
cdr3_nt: TGCAGTGCTAGGCAGCGGGAGGGCCCTTCCTACAATGAGCAGTTCTTC
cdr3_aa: CSARQREGPSYNEQFF

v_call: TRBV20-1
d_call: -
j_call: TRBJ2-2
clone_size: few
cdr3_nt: TGCAGTGCTAGAGGGTCTAGTTCGAACACCGGGGAGCTGTTTTTT
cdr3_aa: CSARGSSSNTGELFF

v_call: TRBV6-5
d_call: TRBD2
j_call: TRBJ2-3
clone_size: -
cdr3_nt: TGTGCCAGCAGTTACTCGGGACTACCCACAGATACGCAGTATTTT
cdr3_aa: CASSYSGLPTDTQYF

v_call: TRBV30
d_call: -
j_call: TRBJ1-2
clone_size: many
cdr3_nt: TGTGCCTGGACGACATACGAGTATGGCTACACCTTC
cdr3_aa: CAWTTYEYGYTF

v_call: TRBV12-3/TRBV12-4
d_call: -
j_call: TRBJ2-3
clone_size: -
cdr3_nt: TGTGCCAGCAGACCAAAAGGACAGAGCACAGATACGCAGTATTTT
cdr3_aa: CASRPKGQSTDTQYF

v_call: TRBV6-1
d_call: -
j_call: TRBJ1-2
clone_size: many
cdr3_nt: TGTGCCAGCCGAAGACAGGCCTACTATGGCTACACCTTC
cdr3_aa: CASRRQAYYGYTF

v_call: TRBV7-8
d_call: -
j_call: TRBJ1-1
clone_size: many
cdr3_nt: TGTGCCAGCAGCCTAGGGGTGAGAAACACTGAAGCTTTCTTT
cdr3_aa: CASSLGVRNTEAFF

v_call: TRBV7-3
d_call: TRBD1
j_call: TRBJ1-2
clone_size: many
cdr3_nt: TGTGCCAGCAGCTCTGAGCCCGGGACAGGGGGTGGTGGCTACACCTTC
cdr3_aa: CASSSEPGTGGGGYTF

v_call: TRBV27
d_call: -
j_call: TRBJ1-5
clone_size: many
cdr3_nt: TGTGCCAGCAGTTTGGGAGGTGGGAAGCCCCAGCATTTT
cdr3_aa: CASSLGGGKPQHF

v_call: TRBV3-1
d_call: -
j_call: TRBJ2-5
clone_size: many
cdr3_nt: TGTGCCAGCAGCGGGGTTGGAGGGGAAGAGACCCAGTACTTC
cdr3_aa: CASSGVGGEETQYF

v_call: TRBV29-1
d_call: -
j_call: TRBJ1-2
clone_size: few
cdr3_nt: TGCAGCGTTGATTTGCCTGATCGGTATGGCTACACCTTC
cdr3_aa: CSVDLPDRYGYTF

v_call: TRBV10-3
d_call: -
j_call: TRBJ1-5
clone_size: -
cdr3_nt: TGTGCCATCAAACGGCCTGGGGGCAATCAGCCCCAGCATTTT
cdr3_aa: CAIKRPGGNQPQHF

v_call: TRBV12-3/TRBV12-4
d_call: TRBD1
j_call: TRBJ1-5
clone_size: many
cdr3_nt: TGTGCCAGCAGTTTAGGGCCGGGACAGACTTTTAGCAATCAGCCCCAGCATTTT
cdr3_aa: CASSLGPGQTFSNQPQHF

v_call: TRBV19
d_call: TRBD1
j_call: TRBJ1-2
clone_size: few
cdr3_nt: TGTGCCAGTAGTAGCGGGGGGACAGGGGCACGCTACACCTTC
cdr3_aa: CASSSGGTGARYTF

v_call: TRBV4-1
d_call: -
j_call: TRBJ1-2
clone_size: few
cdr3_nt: TGCGCCAGCAGCCAATTTAGGGGTAACTATGGCTACACCTTC
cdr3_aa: CASSQFRGNYGYTF

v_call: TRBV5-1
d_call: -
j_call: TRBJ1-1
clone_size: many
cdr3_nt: TGCGCCAGCAGCTTTGACGGATCGAACACTGAAGCTTTCTTT
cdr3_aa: CASSFDGSNTEAFF

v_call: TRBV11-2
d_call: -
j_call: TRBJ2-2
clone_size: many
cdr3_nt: TGTGCCAGCAGCTTAGTGGTAGGGATTGGCGGGGAGCTGTTTTTT
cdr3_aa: CASSLVVGIGGELFF

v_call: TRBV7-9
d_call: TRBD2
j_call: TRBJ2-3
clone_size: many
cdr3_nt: TGTGCCAGCAGCTTAACTAGCGGGGAGGCAGATACGCAGTATTTT
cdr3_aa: CASSLTSGEADTQYF